The 28 T cell receptor beta chains given below trace back to one sample, sequenced in a study of blood T cell repertoires in COVID-19. Repertoires were generated with immunoSEQ multiplex PCR, while TCRdb's copy carries only in-frame clones and drops some. The sample has 150,000 to 200,000 clones, around 85% seen once; the top ten hold more than 9.5%. The source material was peripheral blood. Receptors originate from a man aged 55 to 69 with active or convalescent COVID-19.

This clone has just a few counts. The V gene is TRBV18, the J gene TRBJ2-7; maybe TRBD2 (5 bases). CDR1 and CDR2 from the germline V gene are KGHSH and LQKENI. Trimming cost V 6 bases and J 0 bases, with 9 bases left between them. This CDR3 region has 13 residues. This chain's CDR3 is CASSRRDSYEQYF. CDR3 DNA: TGTGCCAGCTCCCGCCGGGACTCCTACGAGCAGTACTTC.

This chain links TRBV5-1 with TRBJ1-6; 8 bases are shared with TRBD1. The CDR3 is made up of 14 amino acids. V trimming: 0 bases; J trimming: 10 bases; junction bases outside the gene matches: 3. Germline V gives CDR1 SGHRS, CDR2 YFSETQ. DNA for the CDR3: TGCGCCAGCAGCTTGGAGGACAGGGAATCACCCCTCCACTTT. This translates into CASSLEDRESPLHF.

The chain recombines TRBV5-4 with TRBJ1-4; D possibly corresponds to TRBD1 (5 bases). Germline lookup yields CDR1 SGHNT and CDR2 YYREEE (reference sequence). CDR3 length: 15 residues. Trimming took off 4 bases at V and 0 bases at J, with 10 bases between the two ends. The CDR3 nucleotides read TGTGCCAGCAGCCCGGGGGGAGCAACTAATGAAAAACTGTTTTTT. Its translation: CASSPGGATNEKLFF.

A note on this clone: The same CDR3 is also encoded by other DNA sequences in this sample. The chain links TRBV7-9 to TRBJ2-7, with D possibly TRBD2 on 5 matching bases. Germline values: CDR1 SEHNR, CDR2 FQNEAQ (reference sequence). The CDR3 spans 13 residues. Trimming left V 0 bases short and J 2 bases short, with 5 bases between. Here the CDR3 reads CASSLAGAYEQYF. The CDR3 DNA reads TGTGCCAGCAGCTTAGCGGGAGCCTACGAGCAGTACTTC.

The chain employs TRBV5-1 and TRBJ2-3; 8 bases map to TRBD1. The CDR3 totals 15 residues. Germline V gene sequence: CDR1 SGHRS, CDR2 YFSETQ. V trimming: 4 bases; J trimming: 4 bases; junction bases outside the gene matches: 8. Here the CDR3 DNA reads TGCGCCAGCAGCGCCTCGGGACAGGTGTCAGATACGCAGTATTTT. Protein product: CASSASGQVSDTQYF. The full variable domain, completed using reference TRBV5-1 and TRBJ2-3, is KAGVTQTPRYLIKTRGQQVTLSCSPISGHRSVSWYQQTPGQGLQFLFEYFSETQRNKGNFPGRFSGRQFSNSRSEMNVSTLELGDSALYLCASSASGQVSDTQYFGPGTRLTVL.

The V call is TRBV5-1, the J call TRBJ2-3; a possible D gene is TRBD2 (7 bases). V was cut by 0 bases and J by 3 bases, with 11 bases left in between. The CDR3 runs 15 residues. CDR1 and CDR2 (germline): SGHRS, YFSETQ. Here the CDR3 reads CASSLAGGPTDTQYF. As DNA, the CDR3 is TGCGCCAGCAGCTTGGCCGGGGGGCCGACAGATACGCAGTATTTT.

This clone showed up just a few times. The chain uses TRBV7-9 and TRBJ1-1; D gene unclear. V lost 5 bases and J lost 4, with 14 bases in between. This CDR3 is built from 14 residues. CDR1 and CDR2 from the germline V gene are SEHNR and FQNEAQ (reference sequence). DNA for the CDR3: TGTGCCAGCAGCGCAGGACTGGTTCTCACTGAAGCTTTCTTT. Its translation is CASSAGLVLTEAFF.

The chain employs TRBV5-4 and TRBJ2-7; D is undetermined. Germline loops: CDR1 SGHNT, CDR2 YYREEE (reference sequence). The germline V and J ends were trimmed by 0 bases and 9 bases, with 10 bases remaining between them. CDR3 length equals 12 residues. The CDR3 reads CASSLESTAQYF. CDR3 DNA sequence: TGTGCCAGCAGCTTGGAGAGCACAGCGCAGTACTTC.

The V gene is TRBV18, the J gene TRBJ1-6; weak D call: TRBD1 (6 bases). The CDR3 sequence is 17 residues long. V gave up 3 bases and J gave up 0 bases, with 12 bases separating them. The germline gives CDR1 KGHSH, CDR2 LQKENI. Here the CDR3 DNA reads TGTGCCAGCTCACCGGGGGGGGCCAGCTCCTATAATTCACCCCTCCACTTT. Translating it yields CASSPGGASSYNSPLHF.

This clone was seen a handful of times. This chain joins TRBV2 and TRBJ2-3; D gene unclear. Trimming shortened V by 3 bases and J by 7 bases, and 5 bases separated the two germline ends. Germline V gives CDR1 SNHLY, CDR2 FYNNEI. This CDR3 spans 11 amino acids. Here the CDR3 reads CASSDLYTQYF. In DNA form, the CDR3 reads TGTGCCAGCAGTGACCTCTATACGCAGTATTTT.

This chain uses TRBV7-3 with TRBJ2-3, with D unresolved. Germline CDR1 is SGHTA and CDR2 is FQGTGA. Trimming left V 0 bases short and J 8 bases short, with 9 bases between. This CDR3 has 13 amino acids. The CDR3 spells CASSLTTPGTQYF. In DNA, the CDR3 is TGTGCCAGCAGCTTAACGACCCCGGGTACGCAGTATTTT.

This rearrangement joins TRBV6-5 to TRBJ1-1, with a possible D match to TRBD1 (6 bases). The CDR3 covers 13 residues. Looked up from germline, CDR1 is MNHEY and CDR2 is SVGAGI. V lost 6 bases, J lost 1 base, and 9 bases lay in between. The CDR3 is CASSIQGNTEAFF. In DNA form, the CDR3 reads TGTGCCAGCAGCATACAGGGGAACACTGAAGCTTTCTTT.

CDR3 DNA: TGTGCCAGCAGCGTAGGACTAGATTATAGGTACGAGCAGTACTTC. This gives the protein CASSVGLDYRYEQYF. This chain joins TRBV9 and TRBJ2-7, with D possibly being TRBD2 (6 bases). CDR3 length equals 15 residues. Trimming pared 0 bases from V and 4 bases from J, leaving 14 bases between. Germline assignment: CDR1 SGDLS and CDR2 YYNGEE.

The chain couples TRBV4-1 to TRBJ1-3; D remains ambiguous. The CDR3 length is 16 residues. Deletions cut 1 base from V and 0 bases from J, with 10 bases between. Germline CDR1 MGHRA, CDR2 YSYEKL. The DNA of the CDR3 is TGCGCCAGCAGCCAAGTGGCCGTTCCCTCTGGAAACACCATATATTTT. Translated: CASSQVAVPSGNTIYF.

This chain joins TRBV6-1 and TRBJ2-5; the match to TRBD1 covers 9 bases. The ends lost 5 bases at V and 5 bases at J; junction bases unmatched: 6. In germline, CDR1 is MNHNS, CDR2 SASEGT. CDR3 length: 14 residues. CDR3 nucleotide sequence: TGTGCCAGCAGTCCAGGGACAGGGTTTGAGACCCAGTACTTC. This encodes CASSPGTGFETQYF.

V is TRBV28 and J is TRBJ2-4, with 12 bases matching TRBD1. Germline V lookup: CDR1 MDHEN, CDR2 SYDVKM. The CDR3 consists of 16 residues. The ends lost 9 bases at V and 8 bases at J; junction bases unmatched: 14. CDR3 residues: CASDSSGTGGAYIQYF. The CDR3 coding sequence is TGTGCCAGTGACTCCTCCGGGACAGGGGGCGCTTACATTCAGTACTTC. The full variable domain, its missing parts supplied by reference TRBV28 and TRBJ2-4, is DVKVTQSSRYLVKRTGEKVFLECVQDMDHENMFWYRQDPGLGLRLIYFSYDVKMKEKGDIPEGYSVSREKKERFSLILESASTNQTSMYLCASDSSGTGGAYIQYFGAGTRLSVL.

In this sample, this clone turned up once. The V gene is TRBV3-1 (or the pseudogene TRBV3-2), the J gene TRBJ1-2, with 7 bases matching TRBD1. Germline V gives CDR1 LGHDT, CDR2 YNNKEL (reference sequence). The CDR3 has 15 amino acids. Trimming cost V 6 bases and J 2 bases; bases outside gene matches: 9. This CDR3 is CASRPTGTENYGYTF. DNA of the CDR3: TGTGCCAGCAGGCCAACCGGGACAGAAAACTATGGCTACACCTTC.

The chain uses TRBV6-6 and TRBJ2-7; 12 bases map to TRBD1. Germline V gives CDR1 MNHNY, CDR2 SVGAGI (reference sequence). The V segment lost 7 bases and the J segment 4 bases; nucleotides outside the gene matches: 11. This CDR3 region has 16 residues. The CDR3 is CASTQSGTGGAYEQYF. CDR3 coding DNA: TGTGCCAGCACCCAATCCGGGACAGGGGGCGCTTACGAGCAGTACTTC.

The chain has TRBV19 and TRBJ2-1, with D perhaps matching TRBD1 (6 bases). The CDR3 has 13 residues. Trimming stripped 10 bases from V and 6 bases from J, with 16 bases between. CDR1 LNHDA and CDR2 SQIVND come from the germline V gene (reference sequence). CDR3 residues: CATGAVVGNEQFF. CDR3 DNA: TGTGCCACAGGGGCCGTCGTCGGCAATGAGCAGTTCTTC. Filled out from reference TRBV19 and TRBJ2-1, the complete variable domain reads DGGITQSPKYLFRKEGQNVTLSCEQNLNHDAMYWYRQDPGQGLRLIYYSQIVNDFQKGDIAEGYSVSREKKESFPLTVTSAQKNPTAFYLCATGAVVGNEQFFGPGTRLTVL.

The rearrangement joins TRBV9 to TRBJ1-6; D is unresolved. Trimming shortened V by 3 bases and J by 6 bases, and 7 bases separated the two germline ends. CDR1 is SGDLS, CDR2 YYNGEE, per germline. CDR3 length: 13 amino acids. The CDR3 region is CASSAHSNSPLHF. CDR3 DNA sequence: TGTGCCAGCAGCGCCCACAGTAATTCACCCCTCCACTTT.

The genes are TRBV11-3 and TRBJ2-1; 7 nucleotides align to TRBD1. The CDR3 covers 16 residues. Germline assignment: CDR1 SGHNT and CDR2 YENEEA. V dropped 5 bases and J dropped 0; count of bases not matched to a gene: 7. The CDR3 DNA follows: TGTGCCAGCAGCAAAGGGACAGTGAGCTCCTACAATGAGCAGTTCTTC. The encoded protein is CASSKGTVSSYNEQFF.

V gene TRBV6-1 combines with J gene TRBJ1-2, with D hard to call. Looked up from germline, CDR1 is MNHNS and CDR2 is SASEGT. Trimming removed 3 bases at V and 4 bases at J, with 6 bases between. This CDR3 has 12 residues. The CDR3 region has the DNA TGTGCCAGCAGTGAGACTGGCTATGGCTACACCTTC. Protein: CASSETGYGYTF.

The chain links TRBV3-1 (or the pseudogene TRBV3-2) to TRBJ1-2; D gene uncertain. The CDR3 is made up of 14 amino acids. V lost 1 base to trimming and J lost 8 bases, with 14 bases between them. The germline gives CDR1 LGHDT, CDR2 YNNKEL (reference sequence). The CDR3 bases are TGTGCCAGCAGCCAAGTTACCATTAGTAAAGGCTACACCTTC. It translates to CASSQVTISKGYTF.

The chain recombines TRBV19 with TRBJ1-2; D is possibly TRBD1 (6 bases). The CDR3 is 14 amino acids. Trimming removed 5 bases from V and 0 bases from J, with 10 bases in between. Looked up from germline, CDR1 is LNHDA and CDR2 is SQIVND (reference sequence). Here the CDR3 reads CASSGQLTNYGYTF. The DNA for the CDR3 is TGTGCCAGTAGTGGACAGCTAACTAACTATGGCTACACCTTC.

This sequence joins TRBV9 and TRBJ2-1; TRBD2 matches at 7 bases. The V gene end was trimmed by 0 bases and the J gene end by 9 bases; junction bases not matched to a gene: 9. CDR3 length: 15 residues. Germline V gene sequence: CDR1 SGDLS, CDR2 YYNGEE. The CDR3 sequence is CASSVATSEGSEQFF. CDR3 DNA sequence: TGTGCCAGCAGCGTAGCTACTAGCGAGGGGAGTGAGCAGTTCTTC.

The chain couples TRBV19 to TRBJ1-5; a possible D gene is TRBD1 (6 bases). Germline V gene sequence: CDR1 LNHDA, CDR2 SQIVND (reference sequence). CDR3 size: 12 residues. The ends were cut back, 7 bases at V and 9 bases at J, with 13 bases in the middle. CDR3 in DNA: TGTGCCAGTACCACTCAGGGGAGGCCCCAGCATTTT. This encodes CASTTQGRPQHF.

V usage is TRBV2 and J usage is TRBJ2-1; D perhaps matches TRBD1 (6 bases). This CDR3 comprises 14 residues. The germline gives CDR1 SNHLY, CDR2 FYNNEI. V lost 7 bases and J 0 bases, leaving 10 bases between the germline ends. In nucleotides, the CDR3 is TGTGCCAGCACCAGGGGTAGCTCCTACAATGAGCAGTTCTTC. Translated, it gives CASTRGSSYNEQFF.

The chain recombines TRBV24-1 with TRBJ1-1; maybe TRBD1 (5 bases). The CDR3 has 13 residues. Trimming stripped 1 base from V and 6 bases from J, with 8 bases between. Per the germline V gene, CDR1 is KGHDR and CDR2 is SFDVKD. The DNA for the CDR3 is TGTGCCACCAGTGATTTTTCGGGGGCTGAAGCTTTCTTT. This codes for CATSDFSGAEAFF.